Here is one TCR beta chain with its context. What it binds is unknown. CDR3 length equals 14 residues. V lost 1 base and J lost 10; bases outside the gene matches: 2. Germline CDR1 reads LGHNA; CDR2 reads YSLEER. Each clinical donor contributed on average about 100,000 T cells from unsorted cryopreserved PBMC. These data come from a study of T cells in tuberculosis. The wider study: T cells were selected with CD1B tetramers loaded with glucose monomycolate. Whole-study results and caveats: Active tuberculosis TCR-alpha repertoires lay closer to GMM-specific TCRs than IGRA-negative controls, suggesting clonal expansion. Smaller alpha distances in active tuberculosis partly reflected shorter CDR3-alpha lengths.

Measured with immunoSEQ multiplex PCR; TCRdb has only the in-frame clones, and not every one. Here the sample spans 35,000 to 40,000 clones, 94% being singletons. Sample: PBMCs. This receptor was obtained from a donor between 10 and 35 years old with latent tuberculosis or without tuberculosis infection. Some clones in this sample may be carry-over from other donors' samples. V and J are TRBV4-3 and TRBJ1-6, with 9 bases that match TRBD1. CDR3 nucleotides: TGCGCCAGCAGCCAAGGGGACAGGGAATCACCCCTCCACTTT. It yields the protein CASSQGDRESPLHF.